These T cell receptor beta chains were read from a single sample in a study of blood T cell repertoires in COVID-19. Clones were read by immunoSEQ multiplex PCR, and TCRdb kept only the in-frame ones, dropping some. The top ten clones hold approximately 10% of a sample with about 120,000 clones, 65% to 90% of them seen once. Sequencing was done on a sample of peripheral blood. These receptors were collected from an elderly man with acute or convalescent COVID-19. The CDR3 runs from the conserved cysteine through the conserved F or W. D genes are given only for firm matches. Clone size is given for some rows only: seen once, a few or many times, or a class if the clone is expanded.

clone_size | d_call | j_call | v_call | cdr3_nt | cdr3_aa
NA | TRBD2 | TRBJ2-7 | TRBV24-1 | TGTGCCACCAGTGATGCGGGGGGGGAGCAGTACTTC | CATSDAGGEQYF
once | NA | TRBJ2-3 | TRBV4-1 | TGCGCCAGCAGCCAAGTTGTGGGGGCGGACACAGATACGCAGTATTTT | CASSQVVGADTDTQYF
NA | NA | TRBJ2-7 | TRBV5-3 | TGTGCCAGAAGCTTGGCTGAACAGGGAAACTACGAGCAGTACTTC | CARSLAEQGNYEQYF
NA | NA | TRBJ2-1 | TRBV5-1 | TGCGCCAGCAGCTTGGCGGGAAGCTCCTACAATGAGCAGTTCTTC | CASSLAGSSYNEQFF
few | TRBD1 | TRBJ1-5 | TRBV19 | TGTGCCAGTAGGACGGGGACAGGAGGCAATCAGCCCCAGCATTTT | CASRTGTGGNQPQHF
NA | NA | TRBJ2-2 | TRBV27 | TGTGCCAGCAGTTTACCCAGGGGAAACGGGGAGCTGTTTTTT | CASSLPRGNGELFF
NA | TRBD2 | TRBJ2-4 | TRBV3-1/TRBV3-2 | TGTGCCAGCAGCCAAGATTCGGCTAGCGGGGCCCAAGCCAAAAACATTCAGTACTTC | CASSQDSASGAQAKNIQYF
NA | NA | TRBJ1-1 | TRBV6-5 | TGTGCCAGCAGAGCGGGGGGGGGCCCTGAAGCTTTCTTT | CASRAGGGPEAFF
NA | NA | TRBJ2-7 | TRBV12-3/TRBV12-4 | TGTGCCAGCAGCCCTAGCATTTCCTACGAGCAGTACTTC | CASSPSISYEQYF
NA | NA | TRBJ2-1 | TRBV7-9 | TGTGCCAGCAGCTTGGTCCTGGCAGGGGTGAATGAGCAGTTCTTC | CASSLVLAGVNEQFF
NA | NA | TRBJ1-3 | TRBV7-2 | TGTGCCAGCAGCTTAGCGGGAGAAAACACCATATATTTT | CASSLAGENTIYF
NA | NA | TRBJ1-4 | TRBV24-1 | TGTGCCACCAGTGATTTGGTCAAGTCGGGTGAAAAACTGTTTTTT | CATSDLVKSGEKLFF
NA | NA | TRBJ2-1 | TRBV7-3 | TGTGCCAGCAGCCCCCCCACGGAGAGTGAGCAGTTCTTC | CASSPPTESEQFF
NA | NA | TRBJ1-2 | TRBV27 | TGTGCCAGCAGTTTAGGAGGGATCGGTAACTATGGCTACACCTTC | CASSLGGIGNYGYTF
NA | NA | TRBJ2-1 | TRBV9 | TGTGCCAGCAGCCTTGGGGGGACGCCCCCTAATGAGCAGTTCTTC | CASSLGGTPPNEQFF